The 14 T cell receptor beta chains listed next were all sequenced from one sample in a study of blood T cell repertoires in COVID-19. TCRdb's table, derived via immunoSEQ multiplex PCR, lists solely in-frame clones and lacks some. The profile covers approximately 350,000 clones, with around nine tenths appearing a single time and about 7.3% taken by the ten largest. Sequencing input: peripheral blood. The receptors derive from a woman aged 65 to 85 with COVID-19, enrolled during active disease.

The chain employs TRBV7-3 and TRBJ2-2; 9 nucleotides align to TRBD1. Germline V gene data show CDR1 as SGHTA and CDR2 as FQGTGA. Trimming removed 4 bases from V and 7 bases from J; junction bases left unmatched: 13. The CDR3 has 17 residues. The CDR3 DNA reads TGTGCCAGCAGCTGGCTCGCCGGGACAGGGAATTTCGGGGAGCTGTTTTTT. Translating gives CASSWLAGTGNFGELFF.

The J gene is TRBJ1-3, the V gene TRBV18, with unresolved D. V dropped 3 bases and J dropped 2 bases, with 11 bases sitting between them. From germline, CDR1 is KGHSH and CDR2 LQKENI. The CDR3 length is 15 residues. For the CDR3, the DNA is TGTGCCAGCTCACCCGGGAATTCAGCTGGAAACACCATATATTTT. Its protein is CASSPGNSAGNTIYF.

The CDR3 is CASSLGPLNTEAFF. CDR3 nucleotide sequence: TGTGCCAGCAGCTTAGGGCCATTGAACACTGAAGCTTTCTTT. The chain recombines TRBV7-6 with TRBJ1-1; D gene unclear. The CDR3 runs 14 residues. CDR1 and CDR2 from the germline V gene are SGHVS and FNYEAQ. The V and J ends lost 1 base and 0 bases respectively, with 6 bases between them.

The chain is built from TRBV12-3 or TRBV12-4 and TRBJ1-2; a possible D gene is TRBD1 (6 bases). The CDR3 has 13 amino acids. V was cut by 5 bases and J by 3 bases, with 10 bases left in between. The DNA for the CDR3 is TGTGCCAGCAGTACCGGACAGTACTATGGCTACACCTTC. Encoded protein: CASSTGQYYGYTF.

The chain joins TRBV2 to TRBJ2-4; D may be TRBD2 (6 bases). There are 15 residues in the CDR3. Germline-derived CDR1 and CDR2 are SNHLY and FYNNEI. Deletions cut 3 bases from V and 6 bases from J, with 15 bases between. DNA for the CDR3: TGTGCCAGCAGTGACACCCGGGACTCCCGAAACATTCAGTACTTC. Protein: CASSDTRDSRNIQYF.

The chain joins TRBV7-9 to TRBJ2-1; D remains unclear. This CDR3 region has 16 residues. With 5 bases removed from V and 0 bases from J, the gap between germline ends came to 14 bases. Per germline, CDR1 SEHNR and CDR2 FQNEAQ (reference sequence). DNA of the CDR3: TGTGCCAGCAGCCCTTCCACACAGAGCTCCTACAATGAGCAGTTCTTC. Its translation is CASSPSTQSSYNEQFF.

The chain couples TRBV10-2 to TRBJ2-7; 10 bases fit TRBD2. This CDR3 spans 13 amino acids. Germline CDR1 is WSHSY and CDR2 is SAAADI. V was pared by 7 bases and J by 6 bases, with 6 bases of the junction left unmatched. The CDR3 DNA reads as TGCGCCAGCACCGATAGCGGGGGGCGCGAGCAGTACTTC. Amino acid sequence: CASTDSGGREQYF.

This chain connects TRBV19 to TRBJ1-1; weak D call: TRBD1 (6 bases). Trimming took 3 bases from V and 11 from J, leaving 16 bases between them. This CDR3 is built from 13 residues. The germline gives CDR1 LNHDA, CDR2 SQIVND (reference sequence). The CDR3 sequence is CASSIGQSSRAFF. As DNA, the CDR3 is TGTGCCAGTAGTATCGGACAGTCAAGTCGTGCTTTCTTT.

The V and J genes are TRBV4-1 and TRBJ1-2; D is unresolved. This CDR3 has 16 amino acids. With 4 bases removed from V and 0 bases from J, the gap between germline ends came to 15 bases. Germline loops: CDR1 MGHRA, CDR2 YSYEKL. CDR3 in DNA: TGCGCCAGCAGCCCCCTTTTGACCCTAGCTAACTATGGCTACACCTTC. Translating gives CASSPLLTLANYGYTF.

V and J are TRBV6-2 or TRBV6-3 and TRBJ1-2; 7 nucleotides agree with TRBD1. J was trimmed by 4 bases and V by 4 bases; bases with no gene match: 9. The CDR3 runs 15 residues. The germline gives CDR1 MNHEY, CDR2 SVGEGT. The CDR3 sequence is CASSFGTAITYGYTF. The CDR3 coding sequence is TGTGCCAGCAGTTTCGGGACAGCAATTACCTATGGCTACACCTTC.

The CDR3 nucleotides read TGTGCCAGCAGTGGAGATGCGGAGACCCAGTACTTC. It yields the protein CASSGDAETQYF. This sequence joins TRBV2 and TRBJ2-5; D unresolved. Looked up from germline, CDR1 is SNHLY and CDR2 is FYNNEI. Trimming cost V 4 bases and J 5 bases, with 8 bases left between them. The CDR3 length is 12 residues.

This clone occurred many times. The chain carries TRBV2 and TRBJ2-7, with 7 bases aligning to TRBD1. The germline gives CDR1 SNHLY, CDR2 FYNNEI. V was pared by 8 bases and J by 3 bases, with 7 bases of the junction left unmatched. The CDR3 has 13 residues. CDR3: CASLTGLYYEQYF. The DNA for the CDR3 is TGTGCCAGCTTGACAGGGTTGTACTACGAGCAGTACTTC.

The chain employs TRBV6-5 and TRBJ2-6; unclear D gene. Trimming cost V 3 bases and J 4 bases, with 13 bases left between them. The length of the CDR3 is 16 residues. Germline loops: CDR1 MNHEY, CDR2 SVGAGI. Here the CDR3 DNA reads TGTGCCAGCAGTTATCTTCTTTCCGGGGGGGCCAACGTCCTGACTTTC. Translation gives CASSYLLSGGANVLTF.

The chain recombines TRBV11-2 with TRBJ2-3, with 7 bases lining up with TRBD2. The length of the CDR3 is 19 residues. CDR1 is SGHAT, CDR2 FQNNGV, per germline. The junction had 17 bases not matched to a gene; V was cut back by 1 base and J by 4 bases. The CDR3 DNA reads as TGTGCCAGCAGCTTAGGGCCGGGACTACTCTCGTGGGGTGCAGATACGCAGTATTTT. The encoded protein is CASSLGPGLLSWGADTQYF.